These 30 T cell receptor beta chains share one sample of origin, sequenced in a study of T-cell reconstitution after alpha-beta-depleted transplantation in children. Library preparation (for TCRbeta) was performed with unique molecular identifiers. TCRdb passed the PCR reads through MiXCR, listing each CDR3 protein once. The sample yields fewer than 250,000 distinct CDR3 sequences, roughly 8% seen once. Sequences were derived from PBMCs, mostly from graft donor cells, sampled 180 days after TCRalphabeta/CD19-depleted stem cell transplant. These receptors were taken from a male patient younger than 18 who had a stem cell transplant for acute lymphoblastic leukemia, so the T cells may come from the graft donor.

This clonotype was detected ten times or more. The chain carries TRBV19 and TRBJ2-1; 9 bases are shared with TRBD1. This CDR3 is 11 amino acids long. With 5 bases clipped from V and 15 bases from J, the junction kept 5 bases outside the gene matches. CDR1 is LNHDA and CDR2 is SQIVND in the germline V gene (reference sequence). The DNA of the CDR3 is TGTGCCAGTAGTCTCCGGGACAGGGTGTTCTTC. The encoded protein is CASSLRDRVFF.

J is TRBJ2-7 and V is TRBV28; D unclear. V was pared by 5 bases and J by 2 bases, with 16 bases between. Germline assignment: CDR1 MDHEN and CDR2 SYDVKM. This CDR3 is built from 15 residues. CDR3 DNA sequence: TGTGCCAGCAGTCTACCCCAGGAGCCACCCTACGAGCAGTACTTC. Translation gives CASSLPQEPPYEQYF.

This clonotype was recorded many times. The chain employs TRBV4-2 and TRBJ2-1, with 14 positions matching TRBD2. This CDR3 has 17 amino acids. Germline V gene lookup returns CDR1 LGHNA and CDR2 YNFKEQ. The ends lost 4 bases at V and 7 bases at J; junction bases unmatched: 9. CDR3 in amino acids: CASSRDRLAGGQNEQFF. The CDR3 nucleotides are TGTGCCAGCAGCCGGGACCGACTAGCGGGGGGGCAGAATGAGCAGTTCTTC.

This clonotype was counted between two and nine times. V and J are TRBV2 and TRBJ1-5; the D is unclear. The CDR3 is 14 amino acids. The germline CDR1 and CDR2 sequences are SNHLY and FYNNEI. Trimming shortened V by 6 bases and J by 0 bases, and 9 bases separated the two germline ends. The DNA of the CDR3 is TGTGCCAGCAGAGTCTCGGATAGCAATCAGCCCCAGCATTTT. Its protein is CASRVSDSNQPQHF.

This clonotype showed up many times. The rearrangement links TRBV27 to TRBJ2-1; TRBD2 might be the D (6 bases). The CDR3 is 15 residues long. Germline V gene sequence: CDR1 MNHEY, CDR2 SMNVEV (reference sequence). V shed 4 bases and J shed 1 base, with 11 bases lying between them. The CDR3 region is CASSSTGVSYNEQFF. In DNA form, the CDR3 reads TGTGCCAGCAGTTCTACGGGAGTGTCCTACAATGAGCAGTTCTTC.

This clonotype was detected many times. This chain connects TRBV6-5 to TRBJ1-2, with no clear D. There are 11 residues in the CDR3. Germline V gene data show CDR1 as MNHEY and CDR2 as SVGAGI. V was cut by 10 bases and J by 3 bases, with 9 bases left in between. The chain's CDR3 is CATLADYGYTF. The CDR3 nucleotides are TGTGCCACCTTAGCAGACTATGGCTACACCTTC.

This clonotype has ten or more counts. The CDR3: CASSLAVGGPVNTEAFF. Here the CDR3 DNA reads TGCGCCAGCAGCTTGGCCGTTGGGGGTCCGGTGAACACTGAAGCTTTCTTT. V is TRBV5-1 and J is TRBJ1-1, with D possibly being TRBD1 (5 bases). Germline V CDR1 and CDR2: SGHRS, YFSETQ. This CDR3 has 17 residues. Trimming pared 0 bases from V and 0 bases from J, leaving 15 bases between.

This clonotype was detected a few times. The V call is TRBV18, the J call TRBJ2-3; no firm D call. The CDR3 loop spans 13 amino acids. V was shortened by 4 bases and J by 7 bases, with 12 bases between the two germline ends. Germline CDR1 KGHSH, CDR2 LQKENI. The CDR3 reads CASSRGSFNTQYF. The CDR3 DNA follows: TGTGCCAGCTCACGGGGTTCCTTTAATACGCAGTATTTT.

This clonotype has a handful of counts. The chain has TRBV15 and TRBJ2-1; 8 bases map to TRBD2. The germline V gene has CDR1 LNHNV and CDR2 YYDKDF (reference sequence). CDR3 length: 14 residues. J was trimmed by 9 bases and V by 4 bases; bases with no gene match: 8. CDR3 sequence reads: CATSTAGVGGEQFF. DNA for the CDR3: TGTGCCACCAGCACAGCGGGGGTGGGTGGTGAGCAGTTCTTC.

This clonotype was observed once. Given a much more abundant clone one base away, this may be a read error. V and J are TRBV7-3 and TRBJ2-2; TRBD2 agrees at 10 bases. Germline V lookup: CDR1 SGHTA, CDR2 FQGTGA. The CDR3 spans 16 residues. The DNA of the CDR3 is TGTGCCAGCAGCTCACTCCAGACTAGCGGGCACGGGCAGCTGTTTTTT. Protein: CASSSLQTSGHGQLFF.

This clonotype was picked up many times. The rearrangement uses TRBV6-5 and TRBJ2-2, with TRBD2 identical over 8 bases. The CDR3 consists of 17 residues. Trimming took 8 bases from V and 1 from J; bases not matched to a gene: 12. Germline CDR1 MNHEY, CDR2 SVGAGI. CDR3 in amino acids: CASFAVDGGVNTGELFF. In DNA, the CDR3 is TGTGCCAGCTTCGCCGTCGACGGGGGGGTGAACACCGGGGAGCTGTTTTTT.

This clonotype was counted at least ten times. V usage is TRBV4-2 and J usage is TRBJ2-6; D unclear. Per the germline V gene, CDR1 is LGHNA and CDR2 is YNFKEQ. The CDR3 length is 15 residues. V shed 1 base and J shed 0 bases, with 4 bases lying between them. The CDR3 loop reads CASSQVGSGANVLTF. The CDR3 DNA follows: TGTGCCAGCAGCCAAGTTGGCTCTGGGGCCAACGTCCTGACTTTC.

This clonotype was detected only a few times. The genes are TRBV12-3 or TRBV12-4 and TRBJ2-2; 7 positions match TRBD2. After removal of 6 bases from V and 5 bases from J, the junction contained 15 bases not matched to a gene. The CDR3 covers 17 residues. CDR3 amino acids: CASSPGLGGSWTGELFF. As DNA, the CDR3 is TGTGCCAGCAGCCCTGGACTAGGCGGGAGCTGGACCGGGGAGCTGTTTTTT.

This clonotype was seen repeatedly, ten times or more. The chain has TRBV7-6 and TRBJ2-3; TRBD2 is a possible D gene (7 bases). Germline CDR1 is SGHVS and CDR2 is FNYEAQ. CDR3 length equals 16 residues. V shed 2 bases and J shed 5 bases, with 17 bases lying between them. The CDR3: CASSLLIAGAGDTQYF. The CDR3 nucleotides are TGTGCCAGCAGCTTACTCATCGCGGGGGCGGGAGATACGCAGTATTTT.

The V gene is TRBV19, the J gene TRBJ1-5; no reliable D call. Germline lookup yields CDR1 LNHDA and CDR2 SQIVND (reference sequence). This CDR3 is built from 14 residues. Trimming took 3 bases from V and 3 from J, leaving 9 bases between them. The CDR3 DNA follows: TGTGCCAGTAGTATCCGACCCTACAATCAGCCCCAGCATTTT. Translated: CASSIRPYNQPQHF.

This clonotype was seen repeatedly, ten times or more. The DNA for the CDR3 is TGCGCCAGCAGCTTGGAGGGGGACACAGATACGCAGTATTTT. Translating gives CASSLEGDTDTQYF. This rearrangement joins TRBV5-1 to TRBJ2-3; D perhaps matches TRBD1 (6 bases). V dropped 0 bases and J dropped 2 bases, with 7 bases sitting between them. In germline, CDR1 is SGHRS, CDR2 YFSETQ. The CDR3 is 14 amino acids.

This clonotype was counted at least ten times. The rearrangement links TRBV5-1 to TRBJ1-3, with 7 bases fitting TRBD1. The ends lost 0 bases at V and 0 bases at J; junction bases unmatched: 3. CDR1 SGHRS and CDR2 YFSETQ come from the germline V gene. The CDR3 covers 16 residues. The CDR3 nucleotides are TGCGCCAGCAGCTTGGAGGGGGCTAGCTCTGGAAACACCATATATTTT. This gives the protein CASSLEGASSGNTIYF.

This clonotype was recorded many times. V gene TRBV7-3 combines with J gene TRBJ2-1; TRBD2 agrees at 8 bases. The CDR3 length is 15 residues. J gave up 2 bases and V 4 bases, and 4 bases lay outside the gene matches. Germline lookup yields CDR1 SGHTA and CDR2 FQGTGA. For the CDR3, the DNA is TGTGCCAGCAGCTCCGCGGGGGGACCCTACAATGAGCAGTTCTTC. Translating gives CASSSAGGPYNEQFF.

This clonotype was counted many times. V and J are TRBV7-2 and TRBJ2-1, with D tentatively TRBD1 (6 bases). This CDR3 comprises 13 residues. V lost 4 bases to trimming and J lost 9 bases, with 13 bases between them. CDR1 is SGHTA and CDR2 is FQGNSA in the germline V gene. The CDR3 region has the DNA TGTGCCAGCAGCTACAGGGTAGAGGGTGAGCAGTTCTTC. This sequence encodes CASSYRVEGEQFF.

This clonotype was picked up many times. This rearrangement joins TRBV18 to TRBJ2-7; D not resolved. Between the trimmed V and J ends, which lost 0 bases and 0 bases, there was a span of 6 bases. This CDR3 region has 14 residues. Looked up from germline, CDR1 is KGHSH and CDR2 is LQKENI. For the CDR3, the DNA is TGTGCCAGCTCACCACCTAGCAGCTCCTACGAGCAGTACTTC. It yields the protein CASSPPSSSYEQYF.

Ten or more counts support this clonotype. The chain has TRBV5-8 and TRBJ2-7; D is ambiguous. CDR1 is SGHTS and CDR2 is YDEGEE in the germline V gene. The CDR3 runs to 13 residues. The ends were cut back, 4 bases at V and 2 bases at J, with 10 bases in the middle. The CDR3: CASSPRPAYEQYF. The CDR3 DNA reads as TGTGCCAGCAGCCCCCGCCCTGCCTACGAGCAGTACTTC.

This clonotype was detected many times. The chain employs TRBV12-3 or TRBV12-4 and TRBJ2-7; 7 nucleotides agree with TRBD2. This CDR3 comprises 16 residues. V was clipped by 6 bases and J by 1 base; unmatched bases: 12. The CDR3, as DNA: TGTGCCAGCAGCGTCCGGGACTACCTTATTTCCTACGAGCAGTACTTC. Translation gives CASSVRDYLISYEQYF.

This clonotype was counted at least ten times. Here the CDR3 DNA reads TGCAGTGCTAGAGCCGGACACCAGAACACTGAAGCTTTCTTT. Its protein product is CSARAGHQNTEAFF. V gene TRBV20-1 combines with J gene TRBJ1-1, with D possibly being TRBD1 (5 bases). CDR3 length equals 14 residues. Germline CDR1 reads DFQATT; CDR2 reads SNEGSKA (reference sequence). V was clipped by 1 base and J by 1 base, with 10 bases between them.

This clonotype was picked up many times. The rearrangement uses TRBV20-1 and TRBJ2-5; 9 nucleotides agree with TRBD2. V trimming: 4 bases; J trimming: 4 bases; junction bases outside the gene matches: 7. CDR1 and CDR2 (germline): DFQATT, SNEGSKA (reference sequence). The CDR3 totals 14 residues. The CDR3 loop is CSAKISGSAETQYF. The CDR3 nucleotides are TGCAGTGCTAAGATTAGCGGGAGTGCAGAGACCCAGTACTTC.

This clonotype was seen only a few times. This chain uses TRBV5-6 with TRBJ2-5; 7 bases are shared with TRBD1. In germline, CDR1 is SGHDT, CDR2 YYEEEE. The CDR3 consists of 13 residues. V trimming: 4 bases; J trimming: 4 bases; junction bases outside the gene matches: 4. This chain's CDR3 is CASSLGTVETQYF. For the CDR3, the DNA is TGTGCCAGCAGCCTAGGGACAGTAGAGACCCAGTACTTC.

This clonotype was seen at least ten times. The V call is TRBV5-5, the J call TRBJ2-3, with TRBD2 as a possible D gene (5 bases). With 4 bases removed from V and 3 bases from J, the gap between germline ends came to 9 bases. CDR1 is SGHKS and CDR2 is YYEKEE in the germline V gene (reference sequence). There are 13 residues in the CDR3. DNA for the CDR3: TGTGCCAGCAGCAGATGGACTACAGATACGCAGTATTTT. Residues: CASSRWTTDTQYF. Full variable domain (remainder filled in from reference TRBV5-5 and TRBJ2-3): DAGVTQSPTHLIKTRGQQVTLRCSPISGHKSVSWYQQVLGQGPQFIFQYYEKEERGRGNFPDRFSARQFPNYSSELNVNALLLGDSALYLCASSRWTTDTQYFGPGTRLTVL.

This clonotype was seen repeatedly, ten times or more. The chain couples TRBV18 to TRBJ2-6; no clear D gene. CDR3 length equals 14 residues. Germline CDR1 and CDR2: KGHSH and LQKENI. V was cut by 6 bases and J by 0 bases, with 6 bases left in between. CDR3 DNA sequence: TGTGCCAGCTCGGGCTACTCTGGGGCCAACGTCCTGACTTTC. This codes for CASSGYSGANVLTF.

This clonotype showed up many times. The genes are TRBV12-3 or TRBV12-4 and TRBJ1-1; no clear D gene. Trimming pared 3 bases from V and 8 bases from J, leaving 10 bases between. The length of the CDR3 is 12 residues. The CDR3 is CASSFLTVEAFF. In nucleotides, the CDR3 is TGTGCCAGCAGTTTCCTAACTGTCGAAGCTTTCTTT.

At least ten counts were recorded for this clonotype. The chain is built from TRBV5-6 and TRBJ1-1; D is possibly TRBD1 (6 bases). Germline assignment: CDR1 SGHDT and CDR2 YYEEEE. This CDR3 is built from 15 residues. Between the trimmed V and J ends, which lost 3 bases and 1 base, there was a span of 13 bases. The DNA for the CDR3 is TGTGCCAGCAGCTCCGCCACAGGGTGGAACACTGAAGCTTTCTTT. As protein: CASSSATGWNTEAFF. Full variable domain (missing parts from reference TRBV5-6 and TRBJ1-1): DAGVTQSPTHLIKTRGQQVTLRCSPKSGHDTVSWYQQALGQGPQFIFQYYEEEERQRGNFPDRFSGHQFPNYSSELNVNALLLGDSALYLCASSSATGWNTEAFFGQGTRLTVV.

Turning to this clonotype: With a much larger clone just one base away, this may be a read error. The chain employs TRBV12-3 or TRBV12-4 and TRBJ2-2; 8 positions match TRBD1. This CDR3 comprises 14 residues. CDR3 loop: CASSSDRASGEPFF. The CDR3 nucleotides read TGTGCCAGCAGTTCGGACAGGGCGTCCGGGGAGCCGTTTTTT.